This TCR beta chain is from a study of a mutant IDH1 vaccine in newly diagnosed glioma. As for the study in general: The first vaccination came 4-6 weeks after radiotherapy alone, or with temozolomide cycles. Notes on the study in general: Vaccination induced immune responses in about 93% of patients.

Profiling relied on immunoSEQ multiplex PCR, and the TCRdb table lists in-frame clones only, not all of them. This table holds 31,000 or so clones, approximately 84% found once. A note on this clone: Its target is not known.

Time point specified: week 47, end of study. Vaccinated patients received 300 ug of mutant IDH1 20-mer peptide per dose, with topical imiquimod. Germline V lookup: CDR1 SGDLS, CDR2 YYNGEE. Trimming stripped 6 bases from V and 3 bases from J, with 16 bases between. The CDR3 is 15 residues long. This receptor was identified in a man aged 30 to 39 with glioma. The specimen was PBMCs, collected from a glioma patient whose treatment included an IDH1 peptide vaccine. This rearrangement joins TRBV9 to TRBJ2-1, with D possibly TRBD2 on 7 matching bases. The DNA of the CDR3 is TGTGCCAGCACCCCTGGGGGGGCCCGCTACAATGAGCAGTTCTTC. Its translation: CASTPGGARYNEQFF. The whole variable domain, remainder taken from reference TRBV9 and TRBJ2-1, is DSGVTQTPKHLITATGQRVTLRCSPRSGDLSVYWYQQSLDQGLQFLIQYYNGEERAKGNILERFSAQQFPDLHSELNLSSLELGDSALYFCASTPGGARYNEQFFGPGTRLTVL.